The present T cell receptor (beta chain) was sequenced within a study of glioma-infiltrating T cells. Amplification of TCR alpha and beta CDR3 regions from RNA used iRepertoire nested multiplex PCR. For one-step reverse transcription and amplification, roughly 95-400 ng of tissue mRNA or PBMC total RNA was used. TCRdb used MiXCR to reprocess the multiplex PCR reads, holding one entry per CDR3 protein. The sample gives roughly 120,000 distinct CDR3 sequences, 20% to 25% of which show up once; roughly 15% is in the top ten. CDR3 size: 14 residues. Germline V gene sequence: CDR1 LNHDA, CDR2 SQIVND (reference sequence). This clonotype was seen a single time. No antigen is known for it. Relative to the germline gene, one junction end is altered; a read error may explain this. Study findings and constraints: Gliomas, especially low-grade, showed above-expected tissue-blood divergence; non-neoplastic patients showed below. Tissue and blood shared very few CDR3 sequences.

The V and J genes are TRBV19 and TRBJ1-4; D is uncertain. The sequencing input was glioma tissue, nonneoplastic brain tissue, or PBMCs (not recorded which). The clonotype was recovered from a human donor with low-grade glioma or glioblastoma, undergoing nonglioma brain surgery, or in good health (not recorded which). CDR3 sequence: CAGSMQAGNEKLFF. As DNA, the CDR3 is TGTGCCGGTAGTATGCAGGCGGGCAATGAAAAACTGTTTTTT.